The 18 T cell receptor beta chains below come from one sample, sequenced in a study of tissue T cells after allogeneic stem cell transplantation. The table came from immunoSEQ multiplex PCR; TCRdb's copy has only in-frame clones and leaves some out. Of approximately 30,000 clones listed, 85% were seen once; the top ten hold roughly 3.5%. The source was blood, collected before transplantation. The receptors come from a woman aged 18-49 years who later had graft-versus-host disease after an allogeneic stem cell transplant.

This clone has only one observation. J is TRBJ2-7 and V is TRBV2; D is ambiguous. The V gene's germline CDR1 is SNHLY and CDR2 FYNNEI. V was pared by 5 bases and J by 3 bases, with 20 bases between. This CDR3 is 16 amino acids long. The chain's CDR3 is CASSPTQESRHYEQYF. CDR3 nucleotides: TGTGCCAGCAGTCCGACGCAGGAATCCCGTCACTACGAGCAGTACTTC.

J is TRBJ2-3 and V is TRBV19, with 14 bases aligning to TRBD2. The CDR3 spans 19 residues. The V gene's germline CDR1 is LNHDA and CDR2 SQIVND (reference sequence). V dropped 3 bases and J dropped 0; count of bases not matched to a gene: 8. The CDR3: CASSIGLAGGIRSTDTQYF. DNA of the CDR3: TGTGCCAGTAGTATTGGACTAGCGGGGGGAATCCGCAGCACAGATACGCAGTATTTT.

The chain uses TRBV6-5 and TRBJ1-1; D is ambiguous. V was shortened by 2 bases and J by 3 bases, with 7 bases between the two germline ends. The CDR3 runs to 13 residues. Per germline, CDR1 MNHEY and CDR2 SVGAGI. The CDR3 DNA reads TGTGCCAGCAGTTACGACGGGGACACTGAAGCTTTCTTT. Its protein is CASSYDGDTEAFF.

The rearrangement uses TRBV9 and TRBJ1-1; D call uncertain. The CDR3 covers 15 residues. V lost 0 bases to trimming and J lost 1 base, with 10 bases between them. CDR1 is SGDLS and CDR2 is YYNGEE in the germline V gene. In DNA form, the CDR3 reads TGTGCCAGCAGCGTAGCCCAGGACCCGAACACTGAAGCTTTCTTT. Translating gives CASSVAQDPNTEAFF.

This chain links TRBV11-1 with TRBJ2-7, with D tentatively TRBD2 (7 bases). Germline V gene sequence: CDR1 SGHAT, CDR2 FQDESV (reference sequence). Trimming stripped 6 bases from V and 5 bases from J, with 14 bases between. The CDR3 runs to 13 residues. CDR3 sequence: CASRRGGADEQYF. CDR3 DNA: TGTGCCAGCAGGCGAGGGGGGGCGGACGAGCAGTACTTC.

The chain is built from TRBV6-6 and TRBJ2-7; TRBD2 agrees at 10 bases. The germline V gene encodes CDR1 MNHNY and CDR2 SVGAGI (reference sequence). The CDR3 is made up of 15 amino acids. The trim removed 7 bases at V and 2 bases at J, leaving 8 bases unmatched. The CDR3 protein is CASTLGAGGTYEQYF. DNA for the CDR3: TGTGCCAGCACCTTGGGAGCGGGAGGGACCTACGAGCAGTACTTC.

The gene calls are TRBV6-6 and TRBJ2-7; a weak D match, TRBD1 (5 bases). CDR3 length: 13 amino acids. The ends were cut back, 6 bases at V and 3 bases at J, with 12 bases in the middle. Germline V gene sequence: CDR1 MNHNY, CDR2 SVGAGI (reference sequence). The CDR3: CASSPGHSYEQYF. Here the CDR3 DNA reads TGTGCCAGCAGCCCCGGACACAGCTACGAGCAGTACTTC.

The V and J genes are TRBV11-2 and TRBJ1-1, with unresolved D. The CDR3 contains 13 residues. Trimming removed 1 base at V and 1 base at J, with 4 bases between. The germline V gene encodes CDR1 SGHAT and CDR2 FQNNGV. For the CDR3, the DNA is TGTGCCAGCAGCTTAGGGACGAACACTGAAGCTTTCTTT. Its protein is CASSLGTNTEAFF.

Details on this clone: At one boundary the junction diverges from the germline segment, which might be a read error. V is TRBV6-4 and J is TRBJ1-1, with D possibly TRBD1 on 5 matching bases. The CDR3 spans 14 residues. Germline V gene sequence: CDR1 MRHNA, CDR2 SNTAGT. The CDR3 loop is CPSSNPRGGTEAFF. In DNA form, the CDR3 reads TGTCCCAGCAGTAATCCACGGGGGGGGACTGAAGCTTTCTTT.

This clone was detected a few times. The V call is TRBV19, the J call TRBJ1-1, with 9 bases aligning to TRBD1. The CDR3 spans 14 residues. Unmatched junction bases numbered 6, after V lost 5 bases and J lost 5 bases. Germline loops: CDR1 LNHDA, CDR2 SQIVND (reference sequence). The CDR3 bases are TGTGCCAGTAGTGAGGGACAGGGTTTAACTGAAGCTTTCTTT. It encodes CASSEGQGLTEAFF.

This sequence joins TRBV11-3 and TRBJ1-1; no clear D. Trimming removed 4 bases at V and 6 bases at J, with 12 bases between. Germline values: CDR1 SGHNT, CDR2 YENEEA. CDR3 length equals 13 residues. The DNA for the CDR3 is TGTGCCAGCAGCTCGGGGTTTGGGGCTGAAGCTTTCTTT. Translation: CASSSGFGAEAFF. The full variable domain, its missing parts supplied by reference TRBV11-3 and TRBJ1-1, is EAGVVQSPRYKIIEKKQPVAFWCNPISGHNTLYWYLQNLGQGPELLIRYENEEAVDDSQLPKDRFSAERLKGVDSTLKIQPAELGDSAVYLCASSSGFGAEAFFGQGTRLTVV.

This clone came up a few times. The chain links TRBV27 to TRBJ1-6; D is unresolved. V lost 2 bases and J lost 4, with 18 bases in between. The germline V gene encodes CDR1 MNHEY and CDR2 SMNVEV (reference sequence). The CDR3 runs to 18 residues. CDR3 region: CASSLMYRGRRYNSPLHF. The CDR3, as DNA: TGTGCCAGCAGTTTAATGTATCGCGGCAGAAGGTATAATTCACCCCTCCACTTT.

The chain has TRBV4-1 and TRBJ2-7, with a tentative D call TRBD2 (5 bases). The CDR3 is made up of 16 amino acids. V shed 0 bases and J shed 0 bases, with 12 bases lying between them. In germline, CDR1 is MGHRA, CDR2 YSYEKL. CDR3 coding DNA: TGCGCCAGCAGCCAAGAGCCTAGCCAAAGCTCCTACGAGCAGTACTTC. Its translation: CASSQEPSQSSYEQYF.

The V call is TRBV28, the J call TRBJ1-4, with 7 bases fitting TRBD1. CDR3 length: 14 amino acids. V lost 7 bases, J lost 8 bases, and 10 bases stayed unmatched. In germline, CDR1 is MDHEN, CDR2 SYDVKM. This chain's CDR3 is CASIRRTGQEKLFF. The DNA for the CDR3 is TGTGCCAGCATTCGTAGGACAGGTCAGGAAAAACTGTTTTTT. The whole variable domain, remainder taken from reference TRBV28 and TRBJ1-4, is DVKVTQSSRYLVKRTGEKVFLECVQDMDHENMFWYRQDPGLGLRLIYFSYDVKMKEKGDIPEGYSVSREKKERFSLILESASTNQTSMYLCASIRRTGQEKLFFGSGTQLSVL.

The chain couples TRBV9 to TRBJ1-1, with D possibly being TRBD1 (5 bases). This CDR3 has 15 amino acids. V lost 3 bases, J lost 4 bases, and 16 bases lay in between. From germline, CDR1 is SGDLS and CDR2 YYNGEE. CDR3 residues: CASSGRGPSGTEAFF. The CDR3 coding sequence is TGTGCCAGCAGCGGCCGGGGCCCGTCGGGCACTGAAGCTTTCTTT. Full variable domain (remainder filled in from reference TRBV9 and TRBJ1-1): DSGVTQTPKHLITATGQRVTLRCSPRSGDLSVYWYQQSLDQGLQFLIQYYNGEERAKGNILERFSAQQFPDLHSELNLSSLELGDSALYFCASSGRGPSGTEAFFGQGTRLTVV.

The CDR3 sequence: CASRNTLNYGYTF. DNA of the CDR3: TGTGCCAGCAGGAACACGTTGAACTATGGCTACACCTTC. The gene calls are TRBV12-3 or TRBV12-4 and TRBJ1-2, with D hard to call. The CDR3 length is 13 residues. The V end lost 6 bases, the J end lost 2 bases, and 10 bases lay between the germline ends.

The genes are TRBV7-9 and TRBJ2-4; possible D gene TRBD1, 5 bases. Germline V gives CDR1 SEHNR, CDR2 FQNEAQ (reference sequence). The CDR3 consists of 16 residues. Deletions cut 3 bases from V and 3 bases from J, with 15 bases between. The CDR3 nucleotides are TGTGCCAGCAGCTTTTGGTACACGACAGACAAAAACATTCAGTACTTC. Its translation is CASSFWYTTDKNIQYF.

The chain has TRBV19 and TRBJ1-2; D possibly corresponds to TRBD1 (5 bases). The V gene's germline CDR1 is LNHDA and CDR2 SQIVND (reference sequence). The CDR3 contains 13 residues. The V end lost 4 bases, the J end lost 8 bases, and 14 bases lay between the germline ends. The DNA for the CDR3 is TGTGCCAGTAGTACCCCCCGTCGGGACGGCTACACCTTC. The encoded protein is CASSTPRRDGYTF.